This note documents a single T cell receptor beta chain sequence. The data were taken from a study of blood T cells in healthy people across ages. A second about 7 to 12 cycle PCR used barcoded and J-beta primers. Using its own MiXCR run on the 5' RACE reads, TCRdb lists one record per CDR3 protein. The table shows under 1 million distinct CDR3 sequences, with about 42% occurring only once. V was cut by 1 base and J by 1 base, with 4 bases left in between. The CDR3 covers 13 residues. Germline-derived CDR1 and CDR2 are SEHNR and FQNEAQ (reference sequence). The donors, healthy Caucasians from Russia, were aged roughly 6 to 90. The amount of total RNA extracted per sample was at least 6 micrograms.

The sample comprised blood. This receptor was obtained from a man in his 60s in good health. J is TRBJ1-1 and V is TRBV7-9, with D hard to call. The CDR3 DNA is TGTGCCAGCAGCTTAGAACAGAACACTGAAGCTTTCTTT. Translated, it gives CASSLEQNTEAFF.